This passage covers 15 T cell receptor beta chains from one sample sequenced in a study of blood T cell repertoires in COVID-19. Sequencing was performed with immunoSEQ multiplex PCR; in TCRdb, only in-frame clones are kept and a portion is missing. This table has fewer than 85,000 clones, around 76% appearing once. The sample was peripheral blood. These receptors were obtained from a woman of 80 years or more with active or convalescent COVID-19.

The genes are TRBV7-9 and TRBJ1-5; D may be TRBD1 (6 bases). Trimming cost V 5 bases and J 5 bases, with 13 bases left between them. The CDR3 is made up of 14 amino acids. Germline loops: CDR1 SEHNR, CDR2 FQNEAQ (reference sequence). The CDR3 nucleotides are TGTGCCAGCAGCGCCAGGGACACGGATCAGCCCCAGCATTTT. Residues: CASSARDTDQPQHF.

This chain joins TRBV4-1 and TRBJ1-1, with TRBD1 matching 7 bases. This CDR3 contains 18 residues. V lost 4 bases, J lost 3 bases, and 17 bases stayed unmatched. Germline V gives CDR1 MGHRA, CDR2 YSYEKL. The CDR3 here is CASSRVSRGGRIDTEAFF. For the CDR3, the DNA is TGCGCCAGCAGCCGAGTGAGCAGAGGGGGCCGGATTGACACTGAAGCTTTCTTT.

Here the CDR3 DNA reads TGTGCCAGCAGTTTAGATCGGGGGGAGCAGTTCTTC. Its translation: CASSLDRGEQFF. This chain uses TRBV12-3 or TRBV12-4 with TRBJ2-1; a possible D gene is TRBD2 (6 bases). V was trimmed by 1 base and J by 10 bases, leaving 8 bases between them. This CDR3 is built from 12 residues.

This clone has just a few counts. The chain recombines TRBV3-1 (or the pseudogene TRBV3-2) with TRBJ2-2; TRBD2 matches at 8 bases. Germline loops: CDR1 LGHDT, CDR2 YNNKEL (reference sequence). Trimming cost V 4 bases and J 3 bases; bases outside gene matches: 7. CDR3 size: 16 residues. The DNA for the CDR3 is TGTGCCAGCAGCCCTGGAGCGGGGGCTTACACCGGGGAGCTGTTTTTT. It yields the protein CASSPGAGAYTGELFF.

The CDR3 spells CASSPWSGGADEQFF. The CDR3 DNA is TGTGCCAGCAGCCCCTGGAGCGGGGGGGCTGATGAGCAGTTCTTC. The rearrangement joins TRBV7-9 to TRBJ2-1, with 10 bases aligning to TRBD2. Germline V CDR1 and CDR2: SEHNR, FQNEAQ (reference sequence). The CDR3 sequence is 15 residues long. The J segment lost 8 bases and the V segment lost 5 bases, leaving 9 bases of the junction unmatched.

V gene TRBV5-1 combines with J gene TRBJ1-1; D gene uncertain. CDR3 length: 15 amino acids. V lost 0 bases and J lost 1, with 10 bases in between. Germline values: CDR1 SGHRS, CDR2 YFSETQ. DNA of the CDR3: TGCGCCAGCAGCTTGGAAGGCCGGAGGAACACTGAAGCTTTCTTT. It yields the protein CASSLEGRRNTEAFF.

This clone came up a few times. V is TRBV7-7 and J is TRBJ2-2; 9 nucleotides align to TRBD1. The CDR3 runs 14 residues. Germline CDR1 SSHAT, CDR2 FNYEAQ (reference sequence). CDR3 DNA: TGTGCTAGTACCGGGACAGGGACCACCGGGGAGCTGTTTTTT. Protein: CASTGTGTTGELFF.

V gene TRBV7-9 combines with J gene TRBJ1-2, with D maybe TRBD1 (5 bases). Deletions cut 1 base from V and 8 bases from J, with 8 bases between. Germline V gives CDR1 SEHNR, CDR2 FQNEAQ (reference sequence). The CDR3 loop spans 12 amino acids. CDR3 sequence: CASSLVGQGYTF. In nucleotides, the CDR3 is TGTGCCAGCAGCTTAGTGGGGCAGGGCTACACCTTC.

The chain joins TRBV9 to TRBJ2-1, with 10 bases aligning to TRBD2. Germline trimming cut 4 bases from V and 4 bases from J; bases unmatched to any gene: 5. The V gene's germline CDR1 is SGDLS and CDR2 YYNGEE. The CDR3 is 15 amino acids. CDR3 sequence (DNA): TGTGCCAGCAGCTCACTAGCGGGGCTATACAATGAGCAGTTCTTC. It is translated as CASSSLAGLYNEQFF.

The chain recombines TRBV6-2 or TRBV6-3 with TRBJ2-6; 8 positions agree with TRBD1. Trimming removed 5 bases from V and 4 bases from J; junction bases left unmatched: 7. There are 16 residues in the CDR3. Germline lookup yields CDR1 MNHEY and CDR2 SVGEGT. CDR3 sequence (DNA): TGTGCCAGCAGTCCCAACACAGGGGGAGGGGCCAACGTCCTGACTTTC. Amino acids: CASSPNTGGGANVLTF.

The rearrangement uses TRBV19 and TRBJ2-6, with 7 bases lining up with TRBD1. Germline CDR1 LNHDA, CDR2 SQIVND (reference sequence). The CDR3 contains 13 residues. With 4 bases clipped from V and 10 bases from J, the junction kept 4 bases outside the gene matches. CDR3 loop: CASSRTGRNVLTF. The CDR3 coding sequence is TGTGCCAGTAGTAGGACAGGACGGAACGTCCTGACTTTC.

Only a few counts were recorded for this clone. The V gene is TRBV7-2, the J gene TRBJ1-4, with D perhaps matching TRBD1 (6 bases). Trimming left V 5 bases short and J 3 bases short, with 10 bases between. CDR1 SGHTA and CDR2 FQGNSA come from the germline V gene. The CDR3 sequence is 14 residues long. CDR3 sequence: CASSRDKPNEKLFF. CDR3 nucleotides: TGTGCCAGCAGCCGGGACAAACCTAATGAAAAACTGTTTTTT.

A word on this clone: Different DNA sequences within this sample yield the same CDR3. This chain joins TRBV11-2 and TRBJ2-3; 10 nucleotides match TRBD2. CDR1 and CDR2 (germline): SGHAT, FQNNGV. The CDR3 length is 15 residues. The J segment lost 6 bases and the V segment lost 5 bases, leaving 8 bases of the junction unmatched. The CDR3 is CASSPQRGGGDTQYF. The CDR3 DNA reads TGTGCCAGCAGCCCGCAGCGGGGGGGTGGTGATACGCAGTATTTT.

This chain uses TRBV10-2 with TRBJ2-1; 12 positions agree with TRBD2. From germline, CDR1 is WSHSY and CDR2 SAAADI. The CDR3 consists of 15 residues. V gave up 5 bases and J gave up 9 bases; unmatched junction bases: 8. This chain's CDR3 is CASSFLAGGFSEQFF. Written as DNA, the CDR3 is TGCGCCAGCAGTTTTCTAGCGGGGGGGTTCAGTGAGCAGTTCTTC.

This clone was seen only a few times. The CDR3 loop reads CASRQNHMNTEAFF. Here the CDR3 DNA reads TGTGCCAGCCGACAGAATCACATGAACACTGAAGCTTTCTTT. The chain recombines TRBV6-4 with TRBJ1-1, with a possible D match to TRBD1 (5 bases). V was pared by 8 bases and J by 0 bases, with 13 bases between. In germline, CDR1 is MRHNA, CDR2 SNTAGT. The CDR3 totals 14 residues.